This TCR beta chain appears in the sequencing data of a study of control samples from healthy donors and cancer patients. V was trimmed by 4 bases and J by 0 bases, leaving 15 bases between them. The CDR3 has 17 amino acids. Germline assignment: CDR1 MGHRA and CDR2 YSYEKL. TCRdb's copy holds only in-frame clones and misses some; the assay was immunoSEQ multiplex PCR. Here the sample spans nearly 200,000 clones, 90% to 95% being singletons. Material for sequencing was blood. This chain connects TRBV4-1 to TRBJ2-2; D unresolved. This clonotype originated in a man younger than 45 in good health. CDR3 region: CASSPLLLVPNTGELFF. CDR3 sequence (DNA): TGCGCCAGCAGCCCCCTTCTTCTGGTCCCGAACACCGGGGAGCTGTTTTTT.